The 25 T cell receptor beta chains below all came from one sample that was sequenced in a study of cytomegalovirus exposure and HLA in healthy donors (dated by TCRdb to between 2016 and 2019). To prepare the library, the immunoSEQ multiplex PCR assay was applied. A mixture of 60 forward primers for TCR Vbeta segments and 13 reverse primers for TCR Jbeta segments was used in the multiplex PCR. Not all clones reach the TCRdb copy of this immuneACCESS table, which keeps in-frame sequences only. Checked studies attribute under half of the gap to unresolved V genes and leave the rest unexplained. The sample's table lists a count of about 200,000 clones. The ten largest make up about 1% of the sample. Source material: PBMCs. These receptors all come from a girl aged 2 to 10 in good health and CMV-seropositive.

V and J are TRBV2 and TRBJ2-7; D perhaps matches TRBD1 (5 bases). The V end lost 7 bases, the J end lost 5 bases, and 15 bases lay between the germline ends. The V gene's germline CDR1 is SNHLY and CDR2 FYNNEI. The CDR3 is 13 amino acids. CDR3 in amino acids: CASKGRAYHEQYF. The CDR3 coding sequence is TGTGCCAGCAAGGGCAGGGCGTATCACGAGCAGTACTTC.

This sequence joins TRBV28 and TRBJ2-1, with D possibly TRBD1 on 6 matching bases. Germline V gene lookup returns CDR1 MDHEN and CDR2 SYDVKM. CDR3 length: 14 residues. V was clipped by 5 bases and J by 8 bases, with 16 bases between them. CDR3: CASSPRTVGHEQFF. Written as DNA, the CDR3 is TGTGCCAGCAGTCCTCGGACAGTGGGCCATGAGCAGTTCTTC.

The chain links TRBV11-3 to TRBJ2-2; tentatively, D is TRBD2 (6 bases). Germline assignment: CDR1 SGHNT and CDR2 YENEEA. The V end was cut by 6 bases, the J end by 9 bases, with 14 bases between. The CDR3 runs 13 residues. The CDR3 reads CASSPTRSRELFF. CDR3 sequence (DNA): TGTGCCAGCAGTCCGACTAGGTCGAGGGAGCTGTTTTTT.

J is TRBJ1-5 and V is TRBV7-6; D uncertain. Trimming removed 4 bases from V and 4 bases from J, with 8 bases in between. Germline-derived CDR1 and CDR2 are SGHVS and FNYEAQ. The CDR3 sequence is 13 residues long. DNA of the CDR3: TGTGCCAGCAGCTCGGGTGCGAATCAGCCCCAGCATTTT. As protein: CASSSGANQPQHF.

The gene calls are TRBV27 and TRBJ2-3; TRBD1 might be the D (5 bases). V was clipped by 6 bases and J by 5 bases, with 18 bases between them. This CDR3 has 15 residues. Germline assignment: CDR1 MNHEY and CDR2 SMNVEV (reference sequence). In DNA form, the CDR3 reads TGTGCCAGCAGGGACACCTATCTAACAGGAGATACGCAGTATTTT. It yields the protein CASRDTYLTGDTQYF.

CDR3 DNA sequence: TGTGCCAGCAGCTTTAGACTAGCGGGAGGTCACGGGGAGCTGTTTTTT. Amino acid sequence: CASSFRLAGGHGELFF. The rearrangement uses TRBV11-3 and TRBJ2-2, with TRBD2 matching over 13 bases. J lost 7 bases, V lost 3 bases, and 5 bases had no gene match. The CDR3 extends over 16 amino acids. Germline-derived CDR1 and CDR2 are SGHNT and YENEEA. Combining the CDR3 with reference TRBV11-3 and TRBJ2-2 gives the whole variable domain EAGVVQSPRYKIIEKKQPVAFWCNPISGHNTLYWYLQNLGQGPELLIRYENEEAVDDSQLPKDRFSAERLKGVDSTLKIQPAELGDSAVYLCASSFRLAGGHGELFFGEGSRLTVL.

The rearrangement joins TRBV7-2 to TRBJ2-7, with 9 positions matching TRBD2. CDR1 and CDR2 from the germline V gene are SGHTA and FQGNSA. The CDR3 has 14 residues. Trimming cost V 4 bases and J 2 bases; bases outside gene matches: 3. Here the CDR3 DNA reads TGTGCCAGCAGCTCGCAGCGGGAGGCCTACGAGCAGTACTTC. This sequence encodes CASSSQREAYEQYF.

The rearrangement uses TRBV7-6 and TRBJ2-2; tentatively, D is TRBD2 (5 bases). The CDR3 runs to 14 residues. The ends were cut back, 2 bases at V and 7 bases at J, with 11 bases in the middle. From germline, CDR1 is SGHVS and CDR2 FNYEAQ. The CDR3 loop is CASSLSGRDGELFF. The CDR3 region has the DNA TGTGCCAGCAGCTTAAGTGGACGGGACGGGGAGCTGTTTTTT. Looking up the rest from reference TRBV7-6 and TRBJ2-2 gives the full variable domain: GAGVSQSPRYKVTKRGQDVALRCDPISGHVSLYWYRQALGQGPEFLTYFNYEAQQDKSGLPNDRFSAERPEGSISTLTIQRTEQRDSAMYRCASSLSGRDGELFFGEGSRLTVL.

The chain combines TRBV5-8 with TRBJ1-5; perhaps TRBD1 as D (6 bases). CDR1 and CDR2 (germline): SGHTS, YDEGEE. Trimming shortened V by 4 bases and J by 1 base, and 12 bases separated the two germline ends. The CDR3 sequence is 15 residues long. The CDR3 spells CASSQEDRSNQPQHF. The CDR3 DNA reads TGTGCCAGCAGCCAGGAAGACAGGAGCAATCAGCCCCAGCATTTT.

J is TRBJ1-2 and V is TRBV11-2; D perhaps matches TRBD1 (6 bases). CDR3 size: 14 residues. Trimming pared 2 bases from V and 4 bases from J, leaving 11 bases between. Looked up from germline, CDR1 is SGHAT and CDR2 is FQNNGV. This chain's CDR3 is CASSLRGGGYGYTF. The CDR3 bases are TGTGCCAGCAGCTTACGGGGAGGGGGCTATGGCTACACCTTC.

Written as DNA, the CDR3 is TGTGCCATTGGTCGGGATACGCAGTATTTT. Its protein product is CAIGRDTQYF. The J gene is TRBJ2-3, the V gene TRBV19; D remains unclear. The CDR3 length is 10 residues. V was clipped by 10 bases and J by 6 bases, with 8 bases between them. Germline V gives CDR1 LNHDA, CDR2 SQIVND (reference sequence).

The chain recombines TRBV7-8 with TRBJ2-3; a possible D gene is TRBD2 (6 bases). The CDR3 length is 14 residues. CDR1 is SGHVS, CDR2 FQNEAQ, per germline. Trimming shortened V by 7 bases and J by 1 base, and 12 bases separated the two germline ends. This chain's CDR3 is CASTPGLRTDTQYF. CDR3 DNA sequence: TGTGCCAGCACCCCGGGACTCCGCACAGATACGCAGTATTTT.

The chain recombines TRBV10-3 with TRBJ1-2; 9 positions agree with TRBD1. The CDR3 length is 14 residues. V lost 2 bases, J lost 2 bases, and 0 bases stayed unmatched. The germline V gene has CDR1 ENHRY and CDR2 SYGVKD. The DNA of the CDR3 is TGTGCCATCAGTGAGGGACAGGGGAACTATGGCTACACCTTC. Encoded protein: CAISEGQGNYGYTF.

J is TRBJ1-3 and V is TRBV19; D not certain. V was pared by 5 bases and J by 0 bases, with 11 bases between. The CDR3 totals 15 residues. The germline V gene encodes CDR1 LNHDA and CDR2 SQIVND (reference sequence). CDR3 in amino acids: CASSPVAYSGNTIYF. CDR3 DNA sequence: TGTGCCAGTAGTCCTGTAGCTTACTCTGGAAACACCATATATTTT.

The chain uses TRBV5-1 and TRBJ2-1; TRBD2 matches at 13 bases. In germline, CDR1 is SGHRS, CDR2 YFSETQ. This CDR3 contains 15 residues. After removal of 4 bases from V and 7 bases from J, the junction contained 5 bases not matched to a gene. Here the CDR3 reads CASSRTSGSVNEQFF. The CDR3 DNA is TGCGCCAGCAGCCGGACTAGCGGGAGTGTTAATGAGCAGTTCTTC.

The chain links TRBV10-3 to TRBJ2-7; 7 bases match TRBD1. V gave up 4 bases and J gave up 2 bases; unmatched junction bases: 2. Per the germline V gene, CDR1 is ENHRY and CDR2 is SYGVKD. The CDR3 sequence is 13 residues long. The chain's CDR3 is CAISGGTAYEQYF. In nucleotides, the CDR3 is TGTGCCATCAGTGGAGGGACAGCCTACGAGCAGTACTTC.

The chain uses TRBV6-1 and TRBJ1-5, with a possible D match to TRBD1 (5 bases). V dropped 5 bases and J dropped 3 bases, with 11 bases sitting between them. This CDR3 has 14 amino acids. Germline loops: CDR1 MNHNS, CDR2 SASEGT. CDR3 residues: CASSSGHLNQPQHF. For the CDR3, the DNA is TGTGCCAGCAGTTCCGGACACCTCAATCAGCCCCAGCATTTT.

The chain combines TRBV27 with TRBJ1-4, with 7 bases aligning to TRBD1. The V and J ends lost 4 bases and 0 bases, in that order; junction bases with no gene match: 8. The CDR3 totals 17 residues. Germline CDR1 reads MNHEY; CDR2 reads SMNVEV (reference sequence). DNA of the CDR3: TGTGCCAGCAGTTCCCGACGGGACAGCCCAACTAATGAAAAACTGTTTTTT. It specifies CASSSRRDSPTNEKLFF.

The DNA for the CDR3 is TGTGCCAGCAACCCTAGCTCTGGAAACACCATATATTTT. Translated: CASNPSSGNTIYF. The rearrangement joins TRBV6-1 to TRBJ1-3; D not certain. Germline V gene lookup returns CDR1 MNHNS and CDR2 SASEGT. V was cut by 7 bases and J by 0 bases, with 7 bases left in between. The length of the CDR3 is 13 residues.

V gene TRBV15 combines with J gene TRBJ2-1, with D maybe TRBD2 (5 bases). This CDR3 contains 12 residues. From germline, CDR1 is LNHNV and CDR2 YYDKDF (reference sequence). The V end was cut by 8 bases, the J end by 7 bases, with 12 bases between. CDR3 DNA: TGTGCCACCGGGGAGCGCGCGAATGAGCAGTTCTTC. Translating it yields CATGERANEQFF.

V usage is TRBV9 and J usage is TRBJ2-5; TRBD2 matches 8 bases. Trimming cost V 4 bases and J 5 bases; bases outside gene matches: 13. The CDR3 is made up of 16 amino acids. CDR1 and CDR2 (germline): SGDLS, YYNGEE. The CDR3 loop reads CASSPTGVAGLETQYF. The CDR3 DNA reads as TGTGCCAGCAGCCCCACGGGGGTAGCGGGACTTGAGACCCAGTACTTC.

The chain is built from TRBV18 and TRBJ1-4, with a tentative D call TRBD1 (5 bases). Trimming took 7 bases from V and 5 from J, leaving 11 bases between them. This CDR3 region has 13 residues. The V gene's germline CDR1 is KGHSH and CDR2 LQKENI. CDR3 protein: CASCQGINEKLFF. Written as DNA, the CDR3 is TGTGCCAGCTGCCAGGGAATCAATGAAAAACTGTTTTTT.

This chain connects TRBV5-1 to TRBJ2-7, with 8 bases identical to TRBD1. The ends lost 2 bases at V and 0 bases at J; junction bases unmatched: 7. Per the germline V gene, CDR1 is SGHRS and CDR2 is YFSETQ. CDR3 length: 16 residues. Here the CDR3 reads CASSFSSGGFSYEQYF. CDR3 in DNA: TGCGCCAGCAGCTTCTCGTCAGGGGGCTTCTCCTACGAGCAGTACTTC.

The chain links TRBV4-1 to TRBJ2-7; 7 bases line up with TRBD2. This CDR3 contains 15 residues. Germline trimming cut 0 bases from V and 3 bases from J; bases unmatched to any gene: 5. The germline V gene encodes CDR1 MGHRA and CDR2 YSYEKL. The CDR3 DNA reads as TGCGCCAGCAGCCAAGATCGGGCGGGAGTCTACGAGCAGTACTTC. Its translation: CASSQDRAGVYEQYF.

This chain links TRBV4-2 with TRBJ2-7, with D possibly TRBD1 on 6 matching bases. Trimming took 4 bases from V and 1 from J, leaving 14 bases between them. CDR1 and CDR2 from the germline V gene are LGHNA and YNFKEQ. CDR3 length equals 15 residues. In DNA, the CDR3 is TGTGCCAGCAGCCCAGGGGCAGCGACGTCCTACGAGCAGTACTTC. Translation gives CASSPGAATSYEQYF.